This T cell receptor beta chain is from a study of blood T cell repertoires in COVID-19. Looking at the study overall: Both acute and convalescent COVID-19 samples were obtained from the United States, Italy and Spain.

Under the authors' procedure: Reference gene primer amplification yielded estimated nucleated cell counts. The assay was immunoSEQ multiplex PCR, and TCRdb's table has in-frame clones only and misses some. D and trimming were read from the DNA, whereas the V and J calls and clone size are those reported in that table. The sample consists of about 130,000 clones, over 85% of them appearing once. V trimming: 1 base; J trimming: 5 bases; junction bases outside the gene matches: 10. Germline V gene lookup returns CDR1 SEHNR and CDR2 FQNEAQ (reference sequence). The CDR3 is 18 residues long. Specimen: peripheral blood. The chain combines TRBV7-9 with TRBJ2-3; the match to TRBD1 covers 12 bases. This TCR was recovered from a man aged 50-59 years with active COVID-19. CDR3 DNA: TGTGCCAGCAGCTTAGAGGGGCCCGGGACAGGGGGCAAAGATACGCAGTATTTT. This sequence encodes CASSLEGPGTGGKDTQYF.